This T cell receptor (beta chain) was documented in a study of post-analysis software for immune sequencing data (dated by TCRdb to between 2014 and 2016). Regarding the complete study: Recorded disease courses included relapsing-remitting, secondary progressive and progressive-relapsing multiple sclerosis, with some patients lacking subtype annotation. The patient repertoires were compared against fewer than twelve previously published healthy control repertoires obtained from donors aged roughly 6 to 26 years. A subset of samples was prepared in parallel using single-end sample barcoding, then pooled and co-amplified after Illumina adapter ligation.

What the time point label conveys for this sample: second blood draw from one MS patient after hematopoietic stem cell transplantation. To demonstrate the VDJtools post-analysis software, TCR beta repertoires were profiled from the peripheral blood of 10 to 15 young patients with multiple sclerosis. Multiple sclerosis patients were children and adolescents aged about 6 to 15 years. Details on this clonotype: What this receptor recognizes is not known. Base quality data are lacking; no much larger clone is found one base away.

V was cut back by 7 bases and J by 4 bases, leaving a gap of 14 bases between them. The CDR3, from cysteine to phenylalanine, totals 13 residues. Of all the DNA, just the CDR3 is kept, 39 bases in frame from base 1. CDR1 ENHRY and CDR2 SYGVKD are derived from the germline V gene. Library generation was performed with PCR. TCRdb lists the instrument as Illumina HiSeq 2500. To reduce PCR and sequencing biases, unique molecular identifiers were incorporated into the TCR beta cDNA libraries. Approximately 500,000 cDNA molecules were obtained for every 1 to 10 million input T cells, so each molecule roughly corresponded to one T cell. The patient libraries were prepared and sequenced with the same protocol used for the earlier healthy control dataset. Samples belonging to the same batch were prepared together, multiplexed and sequenced on a shared HiSeq lane. Regarding the original processing steps: Raw barcoded reads were processed with MIGEC, and single-read molecular identifier groups were discarded before consensus assembly and CDR3 extraction. VDJtools was used for post-analysis of the clonotype tables, and diversity was normalized by down-sampling every dataset to the size of the smallest sample. Repertoire overlap clustering matched CDR3 amino acid but not nucleotide sequences to correct batch-related cross-sample contamination. The public reads were quality trimmed at Q25 with fastp and then assembled into clones with MiXCR by TCRdb, keeping productive beta chains. Rows are combined by CDR3 protein, so each entry shows the most common genes and DNA. TCRdb's processing, not the study's, gives the V and J calls here. This sample holds 150,000 to 200,000 distinct CDR3 sequences; roughly 35% were observed only once. The biggest ten clones account for roughly 28% of the sample.

The paper's findings and limits, for the study overall: Direct clustering with F measure showed strong co-clustering of samples prepared in the same batch, prompting a batch-effect correction. Normalized Chao1 diversity was significantly lower in multiple sclerosis patients than controls, suggesting substantial peripheral T-cell clonal expansion. Roughly 5 TRBV segments, including TRBV5-6, TRBV5-1 and TRBV20-1, were significantly more frequent in patients than controls. The control group was slightly older than the multiple sclerosis patient group.

This receptor was obtained from a girl between 5 and 17 years old with multiple sclerosis. Donor details come from another sample of the same person, matched by shared clones. Recombination joined TRBV10-3 with TRBJ2-7; the D gene could be TRBD1 or TRBD2, each one agreeing over 6 bases. The material sequenced was blood, taken after autologous hematopoietic stem cell transplantation. The CDR3 protein: CAITPGGGYEQYF. The sequenced DNA: TGTGCCATCACCCCAGGAGGGGGGTACGAGCAGTACTTC.